The clone carrying this T cell receptor beta chain occurred once. These data belong to a study of OX40 agonist ivuxolimab in advanced cancers. Study background: Patients' therapy was ivuxolimab, an antibody that acts as an agonist of OX40 (CD134). Patients were treated with intravenous ivuxolimab, dosed at 0.01 to 10 mg/kg and infused every 2 weeks. Patients undergoing dose escalation presented with hepatocellular carcinoma, melanoma, renal cell or head and neck cancer. Anti-PD-1, anti-PD-L1 or anti-CTLA-4 therapy given earlier was allowed, and around 40% had some.

Assay used: immunoSEQ multiplex PCR; TCRdb lists only in-frame clones, some missing. The sample carries 75,000 to 100,000 clones, around 90% recorded once. This CDR3 region has 15 residues. The germline V gene encodes CDR1 LNHDA and CDR2 SQIVND (reference sequence). V lost 0 bases to trimming and J lost 0 bases, with 8 bases between them. Sequencing was performed on CD4+ or CD8+ T cells sorted from blood, taken in a trial of the OX40 agonist ivuxolimab. The rearrangement links TRBV19 to TRBJ1-1; D unresolved. The sequence was collected from an adult with an advanced solid tumor such as melanoma, head and neck, liver or kidney cancer. CDR3 DNA: TGTGCCAGTAGTATAGATGACATAATGAACACTGAAGCTTTCTTT. Its protein product is CASSIDDIMNTEAFF.